The 31 T cell receptor beta chains in this list originate from one sample, sequenced in a study of cytomegalovirus exposure and HLA in healthy donors. PCR primers comprised 60 Vbeta and 13 Jbeta primers. Profiled with immunoSEQ multiplex PCR; TCRdb holds only in-frame clones, not every one. The top ten clones hold about 9.4% of a sample with 95,000 to 110,000 clones, approximately 73% of them seen once. The sample consisted of PBMCs. These receptors came from a woman younger than 35 in good health and CMV-seropositive.

This clone was detected only once. The V call is TRBV5-8, the J call TRBJ1-6; a weak D match, TRBD1 (6 bases). This CDR3 is built from 20 residues. The germline V gene has CDR1 SGHTS and CDR2 YDEGEE. V was clipped by 6 bases and J by 2 bases, with 27 bases between them. CDR3 region: CASTAQGRGIPIAYNSPLHF. The CDR3 DNA follows: TGTGCCAGCACGGCTCAGGGCAGGGGAATTCCGATCGCCTATAATTCACCCCTCCACTTT.

J is TRBJ2-7 and V is TRBV15, with 10 nucleotides matching TRBD1. The V and J ends lost 0 bases and 5 bases, in that order; junction bases with no gene match: 4. CDR3 size: 15 residues. Germline loops: CDR1 LNHNV, CDR2 YYDKDF (reference sequence). CDR3 in amino acids: CATSREGQGNNEQYF. CDR3 nucleotide sequence: TGTGCCACCAGCAGAGAGGGACAGGGGAACAACGAGCAGTACTTC.

CDR3 loop: CASSLGSGTDYGYTF. The CDR3 nucleotides read TGTGCCAGCAGTTTAGGCTCCGGGACAGACTATGGCTACACCTTC. J is TRBJ1-2 and V is TRBV27; TRBD1 matches 7 bases. Germline CDR1 reads MNHEY; CDR2 reads SMNVEV (reference sequence). After removal of 2 bases from V and 3 bases from J, the junction contained 6 bases not matched to a gene. CDR3 length: 15 residues.

This chain connects TRBV7-8 to TRBJ2-7, with TRBD2 matching over 11 bases. J lost 4 bases, V lost 5 bases, and 7 bases had no gene match. Looked up from germline, CDR1 is SGHVS and CDR2 is FQNEAQ. The CDR3 extends over 15 amino acids. The CDR3, as DNA: TGTGCCAGCAGCCCCACTAGCGGGAGAGTATACGAGCAGTACTTC. Translating it yields CASSPTSGRVYEQYF.

V is TRBV28 and J is TRBJ1-1; 10 nucleotides agree with TRBD1. Germline assignment: CDR1 MDHEN and CDR2 SYDVKM. The V segment lost 9 bases and the J segment 5 bases; nucleotides outside the gene matches: 3. This CDR3 has 12 residues. CDR3 nucleotide sequence: TGTGCCAGTGACAGGGGGCGGACTGAAGCTTTCTTT. Translating it yields CASDRGRTEAFF.

This CDR3 reads CASTNGGENGYTF. The CDR3 nucleotides read TGTGCCAGCACCAATGGGGGGGAGAATGGCTACACCTTC. The genes are TRBV6-5 and TRBJ1-2; TRBD1 might be the D (5 bases). Trimming cost V 7 bases and J 6 bases, with 15 bases left between them. The CDR3 consists of 13 residues. Germline loops: CDR1 MNHEY, CDR2 SVGAGI.

This clone was picked up a small number of times. The chain joins TRBV5-6 to TRBJ1-4; 9 nucleotides agree with TRBD1. The germline V gene has CDR1 SGHDT and CDR2 YYEEEE. The junction had 2 bases not matched to a gene; V was cut back by 4 bases and J by 4 bases. The CDR3 consists of 14 residues. CDR3 region: CASSPGQGNEKLFF. For the CDR3, the DNA is TGTGCCAGCAGCCCGGGACAGGGTAATGAAAAACTGTTTTTT. The whole variable domain, remainder taken from reference TRBV5-6 and TRBJ1-4, is DAGVTQSPTHLIKTRGQQVTLRCSPKSGHDTVSWYQQALGQGPQFIFQYYEEEERQRGNFPDRFSGHQFPNYSSELNVNALLLGDSALYLCASSPGQGNEKLFFGSGTQLSVL.

J is TRBJ2-7 and V is TRBV6-5; 8 bases map to TRBD2. CDR3 size: 15 residues. V lost 0 bases and J lost 0; bases outside the gene matches: 1. Germline V gives CDR1 MNHEY, CDR2 SVGAGI. CDR3 sequence reads: CASSYSRGASYEQYF. DNA for the CDR3: TGTGCCAGCAGTTACTCGCGGGGGGCCTCCTACGAGCAGTACTTC.

This chain links TRBV6-5 with TRBJ1-1; D might be TRBD1 (5 bases). The V and J ends lost 2 bases and 1 base respectively, with 8 bases between them. The V gene's germline CDR1 is MNHEY and CDR2 SVGAGI. CDR3 length: 14 residues. The CDR3 DNA reads TGTGCCAGCAGTTACGATCAGGGGAACACTGAAGCTTTCTTT. This codes for CASSYDQGNTEAFF.

This chain joins TRBV9 and TRBJ2-5, with D possibly matching TRBD2 (5 bases). V was shortened by 3 bases and J by 1 base, with 7 bases between the two germline ends. CDR1 SGDLS and CDR2 YYNGEE come from the germline V gene. CDR3 size: 13 residues. CDR3 sequence: CASSAGIQETQYF. CDR3 in DNA: TGTGCCAGCAGCGCCGGGATCCAAGAGACCCAGTACTTC.

The V gene is TRBV7-2, the J gene TRBJ1-3, with no clear D. Germline CDR1 SGHTA, CDR2 FQGNSA. This CDR3 has 14 residues. Trimming shortened V by 4 bases and J by 1 base, and 8 bases separated the two germline ends. The CDR3 is CASSYDQSGNTIYF. DNA of the CDR3: TGTGCCAGCAGCTACGATCAGTCTGGAAACACCATATATTTT.

This clone showed up just a few times. Distinct nucleotide sequences in the sample also encode this CDR3. The rearrangement links TRBV29-1 to TRBJ1-6, with TRBD1 identical over 9 bases. The junction had 13 bases not matched to a gene; V was cut back by 6 bases and J by 10 bases. This CDR3 is 15 amino acids long. Germline values: CDR1 SQVTM, CDR2 ANQGSEA. The CDR3 DNA reads TGCAGCGTACGGGACAGGGTGGATTATAGCTCACCCCTCCACTTT. Translation gives CSVRDRVDYSSPLHF.

The rearrangement uses TRBV19 and TRBJ1-2, with 7 nucleotides matching TRBD1. Germline V CDR1 and CDR2: LNHDA, SQIVND (reference sequence). This CDR3 is 15 amino acids long. Trimming took 0 bases from V and 8 from J; bases not matched to a gene: 9. As DNA, the CDR3 is TGTGCCAGTAGTATAGATCGGGAGGGGGCCTACGGCTACACCTTC. This gives the protein CASSIDREGAYGYTF.

This chain uses TRBV7-6 with TRBJ1-3; D gene unclear. V lost 5 bases to trimming and J lost 2 bases, with 7 bases between them. Germline CDR1 is SGHVS and CDR2 is FNYEAQ. CDR3 length equals 13 residues. DNA of the CDR3: TGTGCCAGCAGCCCCCCCGCTGGAAACACCATATATTTT. Its protein product is CASSPPAGNTIYF.

The rearrangement uses TRBV19 and TRBJ2-6; TRBD2 aligns across 7 bases. J gave up 0 bases and V 4 bases, and 0 bases lay outside the gene matches. The CDR3 runs 15 residues. The V gene's germline CDR1 is LNHDA and CDR2 SQIVND (reference sequence). Here the CDR3 reads CASSRGGSGANVLTF. For the CDR3, the DNA is TGTGCCAGTAGTAGGGGGGGCTCTGGGGCCAACGTCCTGACTTTC.

The rearrangement joins TRBV29-1 to TRBJ1-2, with D hard to call. V dropped 0 bases and J dropped 4 bases, with 12 bases sitting between them. The germline V gene has CDR1 SQVTM and CDR2 ANQGSEA. This CDR3 is built from 14 residues. The CDR3 sequence: CSVEEEGEGYGYTF. Here the CDR3 DNA reads TGCAGCGTTGAAGAGGAGGGCGAAGGCTATGGCTACACCTTC. Full variable domain (missing parts from reference TRBV29-1 and TRBJ1-2): SAVISQKPSRDICQRGTSLTIQCQVDSQVTMMFWYRQQPGQSLTLIATANQGSEATYESGFVIDKFPISRPNLTFSTLTVSNMSPEDSSIYLCSVEEEGEGYGYTFGSGTRLTVV.

This rearrangement joins TRBV15 to TRBJ1-5; a weak D match, TRBD1 (6 bases). Trimming removed 6 bases from V and 1 base from J, with 10 bases in between. The CDR3 extends over 14 amino acids. CDR1 and CDR2 from the germline V gene are LNHNV and YYDKDF (reference sequence). In nucleotides, the CDR3 is TGTGCCACCAGGACAGGTAACAGCAATCAGCCCCAGCATTTT. Its translation is CATRTGNSNQPQHF.

V gene TRBV6-6 combines with J gene TRBJ1-2; D is undetermined. Germline V gene lookup returns CDR1 MNHNY and CDR2 SVGAGI (reference sequence). CDR3 size: 14 residues. With 2 bases removed from V and 6 bases from J, the gap between germline ends came to 13 bases. The CDR3 coding sequence is TGTGCCAGCAGTTACGGTCGGTCTGAGGATGGCTACACCTTC. Amino acid sequence: CASSYGRSEDGYTF.

This chain joins TRBV29-1 and TRBJ2-1; 7 bases match TRBD1. Germline values: CDR1 SQVTM, CDR2 ANQGSEA. The CDR3 runs to 13 residues. The trim removed 2 bases at V and 13 bases at J, leaving 11 bases unmatched. CDR3 loop: CSVEPPGGLFQFF. DNA of the CDR3: TGCAGCGTTGAACCCCCAGGGGGATTGTTTCAGTTCTTC.

The chain is built from TRBV27 and TRBJ2-3; no reliable D call. Germline assignment: CDR1 MNHEY and CDR2 SMNVEV (reference sequence). V lost 3 bases, J lost 4 bases, and 8 bases lay in between. The CDR3 consists of 13 residues. The CDR3 loop is CASSLEYPDTQYF. The CDR3 DNA sequence: TGTGCCAGCAGTTTGGAGTACCCAGATACGCAGTATTTT.

This clone appeared many times. The chain uses TRBV2 and TRBJ2-1; D possibly corresponds to TRBD2 (5 bases). Trimming cost V 2 bases and J 12 bases, with 14 bases left between them. CDR1 SNHLY and CDR2 FYNNEI come from the germline V gene. The CDR3 loop spans 13 amino acids. The CDR3 is CASSETTRGGQFF. DNA of the CDR3: TGTGCCAGCAGTGAAACGACCCGGGGTGGGCAGTTCTTC. The full variable domain, with the rest looked up from reference TRBV2 and TRBJ2-1, is EPEVTQTPSHQVTQMGQEVILRCVPISNHLYFYWYRQILGQKVEFLVSFYNNEISEKSEIFDDQFSVERPDGSNFTLKIRSTKLEDSAMYFCASSETTRGGQFFGPGTRLTVL.

This chain uses TRBV2 with TRBJ2-2, with 15 bases that match TRBD2. With 10 bases clipped from V and 6 bases from J, the junction kept 6 bases outside the gene matches. From germline, CDR1 is SNHLY and CDR2 FYNNEI. The CDR3 spans 15 residues. The CDR3 nucleotides are TGTGCCACCCGGGGACTAGCGGGAGGCCCCGGGGAGCTGTTTTTT. It encodes CATRGLAGGPGELFF.

This rearrangement joins TRBV19 to TRBJ1-5, with D hard to call. The CDR3 is made up of 13 amino acids. Germline V CDR1 and CDR2: LNHDA, SQIVND (reference sequence). The V gene lost 4 bases and the J gene lost 6 bases, with 10 bases spanning the gap. The CDR3 region is CASSTGNRQPQHF. The CDR3 DNA reads TGTGCCAGTAGTACGGGGAATCGTCAGCCCCAGCATTTT.

The CDR3 sequence: CASSLERGNTGELFF. Written as DNA, the CDR3 is TGTGCCAGCAGCTTAGAAAGGGGGAACACCGGGGAGCTGTTTTTT. The J gene is TRBJ2-2, the V gene TRBV7-9; D is possibly TRBD1 (5 bases). CDR3 length: 15 amino acids. V shed 1 base and J shed 1 base, with 7 bases lying between them. Looked up from germline, CDR1 is SEHNR and CDR2 is FQNEAQ (reference sequence).

The chain links TRBV4-3 to TRBJ2-4, with D unresolved. With 1 base removed from V and 0 bases from J, the gap between germline ends came to 7 bases. The CDR3 consists of 15 residues. The V gene's germline CDR1 is LGHNA and CDR2 YSLEER. CDR3 DNA sequence: TGCGCCAGCAGCCAAGTGCTGGCAGCCAAAAACATTCAGTACTTC. The encoded protein is CASSQVLAAKNIQYF.

A single count supports this clone. This chain uses TRBV29-1 with TRBJ1-3; D remains unclear. V was clipped by 3 bases and J by 2 bases, with 11 bases between them. This CDR3 has 14 amino acids. Germline V CDR1 and CDR2: SQVTM, ANQGSEA. The CDR3 coding sequence is TGCAGCGTTGACGGAGAAGCCCCTGGAAACACCATATATTTT. Residues: CSVDGEAPGNTIYF.

The chain carries TRBV27 and TRBJ1-5, with D perhaps TRBD1 (5 bases). The CDR3 consists of 17 residues. CDR1 is MNHEY and CDR2 is SMNVEV in the germline V gene (reference sequence). Trimming took 7 bases from V and 2 from J, leaving 21 bases between them. The CDR3 protein is CASILDSHDFGNQPQHF. DNA of the CDR3: TGTGCCAGCATCCTCGACAGTCATGATTTCGGCAATCAGCCCCAGCATTTT.

This chain uses TRBV5-6 with TRBJ1-1; tentative D call: TRBD1 (6 bases). V was clipped by 0 bases and J by 9 bases, with 15 bases between them. The CDR3 is made up of 14 amino acids. Germline-derived CDR1 and CDR2 are SGHDT and YYEEEE. CDR3 coding DNA: TGTGCCAGCAGCTTGGGACGATTGACAGGCAAAGCTTTCTTT. Its protein is CASSLGRLTGKAFF.

The CDR3: CASSLVAAFSVFSIHEQYF. The CDR3 region has the DNA TGCGCCAGCAGCTTGGTGGCAGCCTTTTCGGTTTTTAGCATTCACGAGCAGTACTTC. J is TRBJ2-7 and V is TRBV5-1; D is uncertain. The CDR3 contains 19 residues. Germline lookup yields CDR1 SGHRS and CDR2 YFSETQ. V was pared by 0 bases and J by 5 bases, with 27 bases between.

The chain has TRBV4-3 and TRBJ2-7, with 12 bases lining up with TRBD2. The CDR3 totals 16 residues. Looked up from germline, CDR1 is LGHNA and CDR2 is YSLEER. The trim removed 2 bases at V and 6 bases at J, leaving 8 bases unmatched. The CDR3 DNA is TGCGCCAGCAGCCAAAGGCTAGCGGGAGGGCCCCCCGAGCAGTACTTC. Translating it yields CASSQRLAGGPPEQYF.

This chain uses TRBV5-1 with TRBJ2-5; 13 nucleotides agree with TRBD2. The CDR3 runs 17 residues. The trim removed 4 bases at V and 4 bases at J, leaving 10 bases unmatched. Germline V gene sequence: CDR1 SGHRS, CDR2 YFSETQ. CDR3 sequence: CASSPPSRTSGRETQYF. CDR3 nucleotide sequence: TGCGCCAGCAGCCCCCCCTCCAGGACTAGCGGGAGAGAGACCCAGTACTTC.